This T cell receptor (beta chain) stems from a study of blood T cells in healthy people across ages. At the level of the study: Template-switching capture recovered about one barcoded beta molecule per two T cells. Study-wide results and caveats: Diversity was estimated from one million T cells, and these estimates were considered underestimates. In long-lived donors, naive CD4+ cell counts and diversity exceeded those of aged donors.

To note about this clonotype: Its antigen remains unidentified.

Next came a second PCR, run for about 6 to 11 cycles, which used a sample-barcoded 5' primer along with a J-beta primer mix. TCRdb reanalysed the 5' RACE reads using MiXCR and keeps one entry per CDR3 protein. The sample contains some 710,000 distinct CDR3 sequences, 46% of which appear only once. Every donor provided 8.5 to 10 milliliters of peripheral blood. The germline CDR1 and CDR2 sequences are SGDLS and YYNGEE. The CDR3 is 17 amino acids. The V gene lost 3 bases and the J gene lost 0 bases, with 16 bases spanning the gap. The sequence was collected from an older man in good health. The material sequenced was blood. The chain combines TRBV9 with TRBJ2-1; D is uncertain. CDR3 amino acids: CASSGDPRRRSYNEQFF. The CDR3 bases are TGTGCCAGCAGCGGCGACCCTAGGCGCCGCTCCTACAATGAGCAGTTCTTC.